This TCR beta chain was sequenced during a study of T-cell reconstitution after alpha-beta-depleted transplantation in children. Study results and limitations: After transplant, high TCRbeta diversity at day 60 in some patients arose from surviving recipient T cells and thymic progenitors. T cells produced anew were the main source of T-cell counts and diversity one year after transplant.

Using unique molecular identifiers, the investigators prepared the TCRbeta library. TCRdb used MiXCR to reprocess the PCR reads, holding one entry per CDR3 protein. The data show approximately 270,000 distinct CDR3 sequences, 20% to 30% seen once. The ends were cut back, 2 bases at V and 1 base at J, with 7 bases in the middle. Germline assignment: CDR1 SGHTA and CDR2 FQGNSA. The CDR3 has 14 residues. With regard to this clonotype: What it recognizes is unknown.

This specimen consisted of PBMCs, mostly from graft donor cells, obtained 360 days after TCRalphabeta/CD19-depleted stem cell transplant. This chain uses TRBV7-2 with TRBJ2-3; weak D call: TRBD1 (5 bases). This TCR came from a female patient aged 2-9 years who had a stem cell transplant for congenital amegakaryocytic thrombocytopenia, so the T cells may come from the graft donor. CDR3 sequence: CASSLIRGTDTQYF. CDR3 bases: TGTGCCAGCAGCTTAATCAGGGGCACAGATACGCAGTATTTT.